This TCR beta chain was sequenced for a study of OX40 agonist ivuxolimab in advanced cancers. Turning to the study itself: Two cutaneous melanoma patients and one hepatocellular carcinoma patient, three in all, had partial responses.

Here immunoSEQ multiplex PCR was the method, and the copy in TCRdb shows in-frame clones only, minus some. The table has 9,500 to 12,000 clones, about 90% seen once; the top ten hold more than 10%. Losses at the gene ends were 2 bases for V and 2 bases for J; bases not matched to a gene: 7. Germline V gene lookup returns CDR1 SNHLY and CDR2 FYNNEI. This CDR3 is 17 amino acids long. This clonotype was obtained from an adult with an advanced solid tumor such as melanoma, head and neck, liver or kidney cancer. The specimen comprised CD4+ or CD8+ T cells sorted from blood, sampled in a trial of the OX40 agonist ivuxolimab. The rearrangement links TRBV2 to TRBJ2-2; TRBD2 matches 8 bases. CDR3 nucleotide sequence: TGTGCCAGCAGTGAAAGAGGACTAGCTACAAACACCGGGGAGCTGTTTTTT. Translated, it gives CASSERGLATNTGELFF.